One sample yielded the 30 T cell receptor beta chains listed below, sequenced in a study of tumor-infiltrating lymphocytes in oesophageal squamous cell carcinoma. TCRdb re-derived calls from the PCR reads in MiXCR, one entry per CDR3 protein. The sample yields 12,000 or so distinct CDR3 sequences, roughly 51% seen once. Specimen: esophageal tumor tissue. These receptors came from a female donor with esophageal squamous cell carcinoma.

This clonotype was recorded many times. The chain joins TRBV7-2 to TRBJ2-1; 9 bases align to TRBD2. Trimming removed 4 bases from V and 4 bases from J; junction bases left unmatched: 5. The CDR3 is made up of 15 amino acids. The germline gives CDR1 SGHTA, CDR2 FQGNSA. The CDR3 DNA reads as TGTGCCAGCAGCTCCGTAGCGGGGGATTACAATGAGCAGTTCTTC. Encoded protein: CASSSVAGDYNEQFF.

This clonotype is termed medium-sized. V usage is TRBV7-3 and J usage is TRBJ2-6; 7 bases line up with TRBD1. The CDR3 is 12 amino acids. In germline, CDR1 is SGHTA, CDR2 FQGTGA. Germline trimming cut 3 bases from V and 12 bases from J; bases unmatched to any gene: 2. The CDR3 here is CASSFDRAVLTF. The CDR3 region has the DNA TGTGCCAGCAGCTTCGACAGGGCCGTCCTGACTTTC.

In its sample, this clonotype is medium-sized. The DNA for the CDR3 is TGTGCCAGCAGCCCCCGGGGGTATGAGCAGTTCTTC. Amino acids: CASSPRGYEQFF. The rearrangement joins TRBV6-1 to TRBJ2-1; weak D call: TRBD2 (6 bases). Trimming left V 6 bases short and J 8 bases short, with 11 bases between. In germline, CDR1 is MNHNS, CDR2 SASEGT. This CDR3 is built from 12 residues.

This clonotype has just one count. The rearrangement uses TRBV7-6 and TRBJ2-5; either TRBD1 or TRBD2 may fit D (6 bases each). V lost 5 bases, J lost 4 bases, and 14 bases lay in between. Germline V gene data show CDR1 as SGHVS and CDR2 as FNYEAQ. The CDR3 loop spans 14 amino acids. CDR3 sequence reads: CASSLGGGGETQYF. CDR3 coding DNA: TGTGCCAGCAGCCTAGGAGGGGGAGGAGAGACCCAGTACTTC.

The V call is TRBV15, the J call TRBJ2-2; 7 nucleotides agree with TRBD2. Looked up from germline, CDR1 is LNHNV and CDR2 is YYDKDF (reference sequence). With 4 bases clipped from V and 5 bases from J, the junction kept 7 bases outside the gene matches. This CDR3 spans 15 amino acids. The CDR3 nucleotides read TGTGCCACCAGCATTAGCGGGTTCTCTACCGGGGAGCTGTTTTTT. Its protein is CATSISGFSTGELFF. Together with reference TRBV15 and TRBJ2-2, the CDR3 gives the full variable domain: DAMVIQNPRYQVTQFGKPVTLSCSQTLNHNVMYWYQQKSSQAPKLLFHYYDKDFNNEADTPDNFQSRRPNTSFCFLDIRSPGLGDTAMYLCATSISGFSTGELFFGEGSRLTVL.

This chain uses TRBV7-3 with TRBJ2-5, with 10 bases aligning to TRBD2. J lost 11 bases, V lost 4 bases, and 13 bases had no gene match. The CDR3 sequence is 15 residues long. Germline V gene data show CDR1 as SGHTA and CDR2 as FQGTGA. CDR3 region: CASSSYSGGYNEQYF. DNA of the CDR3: TGTGCCAGCAGCTCGTATAGCGGGGGGTACAATGAGCAGTACTTC.

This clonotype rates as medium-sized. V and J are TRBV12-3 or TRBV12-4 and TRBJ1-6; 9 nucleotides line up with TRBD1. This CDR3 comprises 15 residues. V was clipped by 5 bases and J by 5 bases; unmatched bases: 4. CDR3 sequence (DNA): TGTGCCAGCAGTCCCAGACAGGGGGATAATTCACCCCTCCACTTT. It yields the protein CASSPRQGDNSPLHF.

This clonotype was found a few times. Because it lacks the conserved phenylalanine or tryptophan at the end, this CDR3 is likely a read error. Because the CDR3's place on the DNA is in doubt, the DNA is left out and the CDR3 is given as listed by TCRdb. The CDR3 sequence is CASSSRTGTGLEGYGYTFGS. V and J are TRBV7-2 and TRBJ2-7; the DNA was not used to check the table's D call, TRBD1. In germline, CDR1 is SGHTA, CDR2 FQGNSA. The CDR3 has 20 amino acids, counting both end residues.

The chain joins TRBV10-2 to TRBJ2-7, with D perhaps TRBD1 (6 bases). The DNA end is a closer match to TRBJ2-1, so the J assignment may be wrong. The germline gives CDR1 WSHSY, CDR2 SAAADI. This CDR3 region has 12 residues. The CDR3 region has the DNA TGCGCCAGCAGTATGCAAGGGGGTGAGCAGTTCTTC. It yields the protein CASSMQGGEQFF.

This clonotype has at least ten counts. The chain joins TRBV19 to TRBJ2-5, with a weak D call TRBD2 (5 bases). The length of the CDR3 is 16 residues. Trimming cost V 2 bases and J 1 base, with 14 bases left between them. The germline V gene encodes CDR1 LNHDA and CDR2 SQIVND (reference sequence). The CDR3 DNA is TGTGCCAGTAGTATAAATCGAGCGGACTTCCAAGAGACCCAGTACTTC. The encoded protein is CASSINRADFQETQYF.

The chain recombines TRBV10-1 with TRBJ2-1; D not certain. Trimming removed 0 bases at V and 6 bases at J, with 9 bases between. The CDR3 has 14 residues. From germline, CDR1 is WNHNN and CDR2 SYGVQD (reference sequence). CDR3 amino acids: CASSESISTNEQFF. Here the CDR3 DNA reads TGCGCCAGCAGTGAGTCGATCTCTACCAATGAGCAGTTCTTC.

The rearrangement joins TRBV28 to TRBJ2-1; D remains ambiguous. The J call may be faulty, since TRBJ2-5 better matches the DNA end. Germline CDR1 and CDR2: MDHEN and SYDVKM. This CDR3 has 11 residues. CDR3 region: CASQLEETQYF. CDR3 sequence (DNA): TGTGCCAGCCAACTGGAAGAGACCCAGTACTTC.

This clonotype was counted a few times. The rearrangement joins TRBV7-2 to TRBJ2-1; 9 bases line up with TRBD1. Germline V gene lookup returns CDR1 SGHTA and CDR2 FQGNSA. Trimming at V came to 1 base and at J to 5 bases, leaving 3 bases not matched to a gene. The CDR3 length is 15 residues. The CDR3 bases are TGTGCCAGCAGCTTAGGGACAGGGGAGCACAATGAGCAGTTCTTC. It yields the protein CASSLGTGEHNEQFF.

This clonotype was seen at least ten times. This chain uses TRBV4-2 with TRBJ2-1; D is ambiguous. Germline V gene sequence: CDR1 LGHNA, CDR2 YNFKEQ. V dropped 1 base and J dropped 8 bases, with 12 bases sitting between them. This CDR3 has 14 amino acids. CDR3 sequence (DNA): TGTGCCAGCAGCCAAGTGATCCAGCCGGATGAGCAGTTCTTC. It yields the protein CASSQVIQPDEQFF.

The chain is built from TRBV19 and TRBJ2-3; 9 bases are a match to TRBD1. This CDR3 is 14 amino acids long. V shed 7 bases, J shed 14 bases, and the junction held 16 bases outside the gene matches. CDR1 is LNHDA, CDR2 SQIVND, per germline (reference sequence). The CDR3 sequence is CASNDRGDTGELYF. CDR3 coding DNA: TGTGCCAGTAATGACAGGGGGGACACCGGGGAGCTGTATTTT.

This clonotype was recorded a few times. CDR3 bases: TGTGCCAGCAGCCCCCATCAGGGGCAGGGCTACACCTTC. It translates to CASSPHQGQGYTF. The chain has TRBV7-2 and TRBJ1-2; possibly TRBD1 for D (6 bases). Germline V lookup: CDR1 SGHTA, CDR2 FQGNSA. CDR3 length: 13 residues. V lost 5 bases and J lost 8, with 15 bases in between.

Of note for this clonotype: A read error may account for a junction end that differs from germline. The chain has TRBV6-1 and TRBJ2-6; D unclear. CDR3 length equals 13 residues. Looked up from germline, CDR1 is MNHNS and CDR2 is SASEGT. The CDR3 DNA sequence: TGTGCCAGCAGTGGTTCGACGGCCACCGTCCTGATATTC. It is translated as CASSGSTATVLIF.

The DNA for the CDR3 is TGTGCCAGCAGCTTAATCGGGGGCAGGCCCCAAGAGACCCAGTACTTC. Translated, it gives CASSLIGGRPQETQYF. V is TRBV7-2 and J is TRBJ2-7; the D call may be TRBD1 or TRBD2 (6 bases each). The J call could be wrong; TRBJ2-5 is a better fit for the DNA end. The CDR3 is 16 amino acids. Germline V gives CDR1 SGHTA, CDR2 FQGNSA.

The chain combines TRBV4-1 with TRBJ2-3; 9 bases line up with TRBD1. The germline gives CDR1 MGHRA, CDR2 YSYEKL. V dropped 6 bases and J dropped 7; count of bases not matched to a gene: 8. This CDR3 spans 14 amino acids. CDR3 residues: CASRAGQGLYTQYF. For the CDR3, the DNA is TGCGCCAGCAGGGCCGGACAGGGGTTGTATACGCAGTATTTT.

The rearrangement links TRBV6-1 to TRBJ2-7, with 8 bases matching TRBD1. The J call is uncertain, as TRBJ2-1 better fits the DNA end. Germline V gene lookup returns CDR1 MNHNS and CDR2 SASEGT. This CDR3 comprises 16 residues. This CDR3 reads CASSLTQGASYNEQFF. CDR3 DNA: TGTGCCAGCAGTTTGACTCAGGGGGCCTCCTACAATGAGCAGTTCTTC.

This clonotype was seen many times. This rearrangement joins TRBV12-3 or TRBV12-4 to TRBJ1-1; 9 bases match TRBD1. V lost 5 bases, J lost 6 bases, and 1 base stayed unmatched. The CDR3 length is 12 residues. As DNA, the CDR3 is TGTGCCAGCAGTCGGGACAGGGCTGAAGCTTTCTTT. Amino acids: CASSRDRAEAFF.

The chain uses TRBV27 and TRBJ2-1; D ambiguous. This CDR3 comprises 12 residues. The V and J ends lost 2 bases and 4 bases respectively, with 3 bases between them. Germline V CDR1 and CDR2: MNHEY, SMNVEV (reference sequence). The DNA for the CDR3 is TGTGCCAGCAGTTTAAATTACAATGAGCAGTTCTTC. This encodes CASSLNYNEQFF.

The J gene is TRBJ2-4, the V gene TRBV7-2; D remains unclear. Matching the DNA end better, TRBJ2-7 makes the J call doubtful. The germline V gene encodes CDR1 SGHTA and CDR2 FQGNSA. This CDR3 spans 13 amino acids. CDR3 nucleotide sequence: TGTGCCAGCAGCTTAGAGGGCGGCTACGAGCAGTACTTC. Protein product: CASSLEGGYEQYF.

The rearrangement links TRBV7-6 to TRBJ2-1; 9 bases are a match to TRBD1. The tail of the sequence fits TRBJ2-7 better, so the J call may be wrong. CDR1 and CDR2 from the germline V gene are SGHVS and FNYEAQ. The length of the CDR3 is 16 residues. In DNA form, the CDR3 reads TGTGCCAGCAGCTTAGGTCGGACAGGGGAGAACTACGAGCAGTACTTC. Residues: CASSLGRTGENYEQYF.

CDR3 in DNA: TGTGCCAGCAGCTTAGAACAGGGGGCGTACAATGAGCAGTTCTTC. Encoded protein: CASSLEQGAYNEQFF. The gene calls are TRBV7-8 and TRBJ2-4; 9 nucleotides align to TRBD1. The J call may be incorrect, as the DNA end agrees better with TRBJ2-1. Per germline, CDR1 SGHVS and CDR2 FQNEAQ. This CDR3 region has 15 residues.

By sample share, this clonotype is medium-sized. The CDR3 coding sequence is TGTGCCAGTAAACAGGGGGCATCAGATACGCAGTATTTT. Residues: CASKQGASDTQYF. The genes are TRBV6-1 and TRBJ2-3; 9 nucleotides line up with TRBD1. Germline trimming cut 9 bases from V and 4 bases from J; bases unmatched to any gene: 5. The CDR3 consists of 13 residues. The germline gives CDR1 MNHNS, CDR2 SASEGT.

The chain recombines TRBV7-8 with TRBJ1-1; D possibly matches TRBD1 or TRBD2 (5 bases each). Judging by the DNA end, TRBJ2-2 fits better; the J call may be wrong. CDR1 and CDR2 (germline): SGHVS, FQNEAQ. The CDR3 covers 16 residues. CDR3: CASSLTGQEDTGELFF. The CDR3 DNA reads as TGTGCCAGCAGCCTCACGGGGCAGGAAGACACCGGGGAGCTGTTTTTT.

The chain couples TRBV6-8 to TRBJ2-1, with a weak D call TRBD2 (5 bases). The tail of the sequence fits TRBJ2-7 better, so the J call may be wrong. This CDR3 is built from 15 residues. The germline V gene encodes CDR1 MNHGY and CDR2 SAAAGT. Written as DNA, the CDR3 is TGTGCCAGCAGACGGGGAGTGGCAGGCACCTACGAGCAGTACTTC. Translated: CASRRGVAGTYEQYF.

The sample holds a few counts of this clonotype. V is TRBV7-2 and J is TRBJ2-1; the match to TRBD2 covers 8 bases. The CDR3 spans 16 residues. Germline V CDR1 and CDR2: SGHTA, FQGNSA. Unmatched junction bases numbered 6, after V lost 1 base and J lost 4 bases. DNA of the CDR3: TGTGCCAGCAGCTTAGTTGTAGCGGGAAGATACAATGAGCAGTTCTTC. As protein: CASSLVVAGRYNEQFF.

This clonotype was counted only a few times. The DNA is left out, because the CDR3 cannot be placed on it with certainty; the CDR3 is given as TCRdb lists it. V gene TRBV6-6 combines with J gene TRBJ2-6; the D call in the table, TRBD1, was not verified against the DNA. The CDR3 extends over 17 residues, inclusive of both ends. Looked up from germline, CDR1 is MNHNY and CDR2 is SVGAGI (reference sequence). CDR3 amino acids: CASSYRGADPTWLHLRF.